This T cell receptor (beta chain) appears in the sequencing data of a study of T-cell memory formation after mild COVID-19 (dated by TCRdb to the early 2020s). Background on the whole study: TCR sequence clusters from the two donors were found to be largely donor specific. In a couple of donors, T-cell clones that expanded and contracted after mild COVID-19 were tracked by sequencing TCRalpha and TCRbeta repertoires over time. Two young, previously healthy adult volunteers, one female and one male, were included in the cohort.

What the study reported, not specific to this receptor: Clones contracting from day 15 to 85 had balanced CD4/CD8 phenotypes, while a second wave expanding from day 15 to 37 was biased towards CD4+. The study covered only a couple of mild cases, and larger cohorts including severe cases with pre-infection samples were considered necessary. SARS-CoV-2 specificity of the second-wave clones peaking on day 37 was not confirmed. Some responding clones were detected in pre-infection memory, which suggested that pre-existing cross-reactive memory T cells had joined the SARS-CoV-2 response. Contracting CD4+ clones were located mainly in the CM and EM memory subsets, whereas CD8+ clones were found to be enriched in EMRA.

The sequencing machine was an Illumina NovaSeq 6000. cDNA libraries for TCRalpha and TCRbeta were prepared by 5'RACE using constant-segment primers, with sample barcodes and unique molecular identifiers added. Trizol reagent was used to extract RNA from every sample. Library amplification was performed in two PCR steps, and a second sample barcode and Illumina TruSeq adapters were introduced in the second step. Sequencing of libraries was performed on an Illumina NovaSeq with 2 x 150 bp paired-end reads. Regarding the original processing steps: The reads were demultiplexed and collapsed into UMI-guided consensus sequences using migec v1.2.7. Using mixcr v2.1.11, the UMI consensuses were aligned to TRA and TRB V and J templates and assembled into clonotypes. A clonotype was counted as expanded or contracted only if both edgeR and NoisET called the change significant, with noise models trained on biological replicates. For edgeR calls, the cutoffs were a false discovery rate-adjusted p below 0.01 and a log2 fold-change threshold of 1. As an exploratory analysis of dynamics, max-normalized trajectories of the 1000 most abundant clonotypes were examined by PCA with hierarchical clustering. The CD4 or CD8 phenotype of responding clones was assigned using the separately sequenced CD4+ and CD8+ repertoires. Starting from the raw public reads, TCRdb applied fastp trimming at Q25, assembled clones with MiXCR and retained in-frame beta chains. Each entry merges the rows of one CDR3 protein and shows their most common DNA and genes. The V and J calls were determined by TCRdb, not by the authors. This sample gives about 340,000 distinct CDR3 sequences in total; around 20% of them show up just once. The ten largest clones add up to around 23% of the sample.

V loses 3 bases, J loses 3 bases, and the germline ends lie 11 bases apart. The germline V gene specifies SGHTA as CDR1 and FQGTGA as CDR2. The CDR3 holds 14 amino acids from the cysteine to the phenylalanine. Solely the CDR3 DNA is kept, with 42 bases framed from the first base. Of note for this clonotype: Its antigen is still unknown. Per-base qualities were not stored, and no clone one base away is much larger.

Ficoll-Paque density gradient centrifugation was the method used to isolate PBMCs. The rearrangement combines TRBV7-3 with TRBJ1-1; no D gene call is confident. The sequencing input was PBMCs or a T cell subset sorted from them (not recorded which). This clonotype was sampled from a man between 18 and 29 years old who had mild COVID-19 (a few samples of this study predate the infection). The sample titles of this study are shuffled in the database, so cell type and time point are left out; the donor was told from shared clones. The CDR3 loop reads CASSFNHGDTEAFF. The sequenced DNA is TGTGCCAGCAGCTTCAACCACGGAGACACTGAAGCTTTCTTT.